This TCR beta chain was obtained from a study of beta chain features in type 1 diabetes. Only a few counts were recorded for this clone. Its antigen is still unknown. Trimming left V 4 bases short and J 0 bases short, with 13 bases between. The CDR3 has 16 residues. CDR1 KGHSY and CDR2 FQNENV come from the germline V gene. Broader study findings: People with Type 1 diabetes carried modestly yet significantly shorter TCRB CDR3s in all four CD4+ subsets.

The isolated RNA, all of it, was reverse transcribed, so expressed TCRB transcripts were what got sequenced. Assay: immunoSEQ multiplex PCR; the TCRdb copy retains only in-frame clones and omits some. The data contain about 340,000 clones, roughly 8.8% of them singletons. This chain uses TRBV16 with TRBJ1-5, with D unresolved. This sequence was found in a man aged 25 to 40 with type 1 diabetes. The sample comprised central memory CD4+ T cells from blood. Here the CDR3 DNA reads TGTGCCAGCAGCCCTGGTATGATTTTTAGCAATCAGCCCCAGCATTTT. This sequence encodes CASSPGMIFSNQPQHF.